This T cell receptor beta chain was sequenced for a study of blood T cell repertoires in COVID-19. Method: immunoSEQ multiplex PCR; TCRdb's copy keeps in-frame clones and lacks some. The sample contains under 140,000 clones, roughly 91% of which appear only once. Unmatched junction bases numbered 8, after V lost 3 bases and J lost 7 bases. Germline V gives CDR1 MNHEY, CDR2 SMNVEV (reference sequence). The CDR3 sequence is 15 residues long. The rearrangement links TRBV27 to TRBJ2-2, with 7 bases fitting TRBD1. This receptor was obtained from a woman in her forties or fifties with acute or convalescent COVID-19. The sequenced sample consisted of peripheral blood. The CDR3 region has the DNA TGTGCCAGCAGTTTTAAGCGGAACAGGGGCGGGGAGCTGTTTTTT. Translation gives CASSFKRNRGGELFF.